Below, one T cell receptor beta chain is given with its context. Its target antigen remains unknown. No base qualities exist here, and no much larger clone lies one base off it. The sample is drawn from a study of shared T cell receptors in the human thymus (dated by TCRdb to 2020 to 2022). Regarding the study in general: The study examined how self-reactive, shared T-cell receptor alpha chains are generated in the human thymus.

From the cysteine through the phenylalanine, the CDR3 covers 16 amino acids. Solely the CDR3 DNA is kept, with 48 bases framed from the first base. The germline V and J ends show losses of 0 bases and 1 base respectively, and no gene match explains 1 base of the junction. The germline V gene yields LGHNA for CDR1 and YSLEER for CDR2. Libraries were built with the immunoSEQ multiplex PCR assay. What TCRdb holds here is the immuneACCESS table cut down to in-frame rearrangements. Part of the clones is not present; checked against another copy, under half of the missing clones reflect an unresolved V gene, and the others are unexplained. The sample table lists hundreds of thousands of clones, approximately 89% of them with a count of one. The ten largest clones add up to just under 0.0095% of the sample. This same sample was also part of a study on human thymus T cells. The other study reports the following: Immunologically healthy infants undergoing open corrective cardiac surgery for congenital heart defects in Finland were used as donors. Thymus tissue was collected as surgical resects that were removed during corrective cardiac surgery. Usage of V and J gene segments appeared to be biased in both the thymic and the peripheral blood repertoires. According to the related research, thymic TCR repertoires were highly overlapping among unrelated individuals. The study described the TCR alpha and beta repertoires in about eight infant thymus samples and a handful of matching peripheral blood samples. The infant donors were roughly 6 to 244 days old, and the cohort included several males and a couple of females. Thymocytes were released mechanically from tissue and stored at -70 °C as pellets of 10-30 million cells. A QIAsymphony instrument was used to extract genomic DNA from frozen cell pellets. TCRB and TCRAD loci were amplified from a standardized quantity of quality-controlled genomic DNA using the immunoSEQ multiplex PCR assay. Amplicons spanned the V(D)J region at a length sufficient to cover the CDR3 and identify V and J genes. The amplicons were sequenced on an Illumina platform via the commercial immunoSEQ service. Primer bias and sequencing errors were corrected using previously described methods, and TCRAD and TCRB definitions followed the IMGT database. immunoSEQ Analyzer 3.0 and VDJTools were used for repertoire analysis, which covered basic statistics, V/J segment usage, diversity estimates, rarefaction and pairwise overlap. To estimate diversity, the Chao1, ChaoE, Efron-Thisted, Shannon and inverse Simpson indices were applied, and diversity was also estimated on datasets down-sampled to the smallest sample. Repertoire overlap was determined by strict matching of CDR3 nucleotide sequence, V gene and J gene, and Jaccard-based multidimensional scaling clustering was applied. Thymus samples yielded on average roughly 840,000 unique TCRB clonotypes, compared with around 84,000 from blood samples.

The receptor's source is a boy in the first two years of life with a congenital heart defect. Donor details come from another sample of the same person, matched by shared clones. The rearrangement combines TRBV4-3 with TRBJ2-3; TRBD2 agrees with 10 junctional bases. The material sequenced was thymocytes. CDR3 sequence: CASSQDLAGGTDTQYF. The nucleotide sequence is given as TGCGCCAGCAGCCAAGATCTAGCGGGGGGCACAGATACGCAGTATTTT.